One sample yielded the 22 T cell receptor beta chains listed below, sequenced in a study of blood T cell repertoires in COVID-19. The table came from immunoSEQ multiplex PCR; TCRdb's copy has only in-frame clones and leaves some out. The data show 250,000 to 300,000 clones, with approximately 86% seen just once and around 1% held by the top ten. Sequenced: PBMCs or T cells enriched from blood (not recorded which). The receptors were sampled from a woman aged 30 to 39 who had recovered from COVID-19.

The V gene is TRBV7-2, the J gene TRBJ2-5; 7 positions agree with TRBD2. The CDR3 consists of 18 residues. V trimming: 0 bases; J trimming: 4 bases; junction bases outside the gene matches: 14. Germline-derived CDR1 and CDR2 are SGHTA and FQGNSA. CDR3 region: CASSLAGWLAAAIETQYF. The CDR3 DNA is TGTGCCAGCAGCTTAGCCGGGTGGCTAGCGGCGGCGATAGAGACCCAGTACTTC.

J is TRBJ1-6 and V is TRBV18; 7 nucleotides match TRBD1. Germline loops: CDR1 KGHSH, CDR2 LQKENI. The CDR3 is 15 residues long. Unmatched junction bases numbered 4, after V lost 3 bases and J lost 5 bases. As DNA, the CDR3 is TGTGCCAGCTCACCCGGACAGGTTGATAATTCACCCCTCCACTTT. The encoded protein is CASSPGQVDNSPLHF.

This chain links TRBV11-3 with TRBJ2-7; D remains ambiguous. Germline CDR1 and CDR2: SGHNT and YENEEA. The V end lost 3 bases, the J end lost 4 bases, and 10 bases lay between the germline ends. CDR3 length: 13 residues. CDR3 in DNA: TGTGCCAGCAGCTTGACCCAGGTTTACGAGCAGTACTTC. This translates into CASSLTQVYEQYF. The full variable domain, in which reference TRBV11-3 and TRBJ2-7 provide the parts outside the CDR3, is EAGVVQSPRYKIIEKKQPVAFWCNPISGHNTLYWYLQNLGQGPELLIRYENEEAVDDSQLPKDRFSAERLKGVDSTLKIQPAELGDSAVYLCASSLTQVYEQYFGPGTRLTVT.

The chain is built from TRBV7-2 and TRBJ2-3; TRBD2 agrees at 9 bases. The CDR3 is made up of 17 amino acids. After removal of 2 bases from V and 4 bases from J, the junction contained 10 bases not matched to a gene. Germline CDR1 is SGHTA and CDR2 is FQGNSA. The CDR3 region has the DNA TGTGCCAGCAGCTTACGGGGCGGGGGGGCCAACGCAGATACGCAGTATTTT. Its protein is CASSLRGGGANADTQYF.

The chain joins TRBV5-1 to TRBJ1-3, with D unclear. The CDR3 is 15 amino acids. Germline values: CDR1 SGHRS, CDR2 YFSETQ. The V end lost 2 bases, the J end lost 0 bases, and 9 bases lay between the germline ends. The CDR3 bases are TGCGCCAGCAGCTTTGCCGGAGGCTCTGGAAACACCATATATTTT. Its translation: CASSFAGGSGNTIYF.

CDR3 sequence (DNA): TGTGCCAGCAGTTTTTCCAGGGGAGCCCAGCCCCAGCATTTT. Amino acids: CASSFSRGAQPQHF. This chain connects TRBV27 to TRBJ1-5; a possible D gene is TRBD1 (6 bases). CDR1 is MNHEY, CDR2 SMNVEV, per germline (reference sequence). The CDR3 sequence is 14 residues long. Deletions cut 3 bases from V and 7 bases from J, with 13 bases between.

The rearrangement uses TRBV12-3 or TRBV12-4 and TRBJ2-2; TRBD1 aligns across 8 bases. The CDR3 is made up of 11 amino acids. J lost 10 bases, V lost 9 bases, and 4 bases had no gene match. This CDR3 is CASQGALELFF. The DNA of the CDR3 is TGTGCCAGTCAGGGGGCTTTGGAGCTGTTTTTT.

The genes are TRBV5-1 and TRBJ2-3, with 9 bases lining up with TRBD1. This CDR3 has 15 residues. Germline CDR1 SGHRS, CDR2 YFSETQ. V lost 4 bases, J lost 3 bases, and 6 bases stayed unmatched. The CDR3 is CASSADRGVTDTQYF. In nucleotides, the CDR3 is TGCGCCAGCAGCGCAGACAGGGGGGTAACAGATACGCAGTATTTT.

This clone was observed a single time. The chain couples TRBV28 to TRBJ1-4; a possible D gene is TRBD1 (6 bases). Germline V gene lookup returns CDR1 MDHEN and CDR2 SYDVKM. The CDR3 loop spans 14 amino acids. V lost 6 bases and J lost 8, with 16 bases in between. Here the CDR3 DNA reads TGTGCCAGCAGCCTAGGGGGGGGGCAGGAAAAACTGTTTTTT. This translates into CASSLGGGQEKLFF. The full variable domain, its missing parts supplied by reference TRBV28 and TRBJ1-4, is DVKVTQSSRYLVKRTGEKVFLECVQDMDHENMFWYRQDPGLGLRLIYFSYDVKMKEKGDIPEGYSVSREKKERFSLILESASTNQTSMYLCASSLGGGQEKLFFGSGTQLSVL.

This clone was seen a few times. The chain is built from TRBV7-3 and TRBJ2-1; possibly TRBD1 for D (5 bases). Trimming cost V 3 bases and J 6 bases, with 9 bases left between them. CDR3 length: 13 residues. Germline CDR1 reads SGHTA; CDR2 reads FQGTGA. CDR3 coding DNA: TGTGCCAGCAGCTTCACAGGCCCCAATGAGCAGTTCTTC. Translation: CASSFTGPNEQFF. Based on the CDR3 plus reference TRBV7-3 and TRBJ2-1, the full variable domain is GAGVSQTPSNKVTEKGKYVELRCDPISGHTALYWYRQSLGQGPEFLIYFQGTGAADDSGLPNDRFFAVRPEGSVSTLKIQRTERGDSAVYLCASSFTGPNEQFFGPGTRLTVL.

This sequence joins TRBV9 and TRBJ2-1, with unresolved D. V shed 1 base and J shed 6 bases, with 8 bases lying between them. Germline loops: CDR1 SGDLS, CDR2 YYNGEE. The CDR3 is 13 residues long. CDR3 sequence: CASSVSPGNEQFF. In DNA form, the CDR3 reads TGTGCCAGCAGCGTATCCCCAGGCAATGAGCAGTTCTTC. The full variable domain, in which reference TRBV9 and TRBJ2-1 provide the parts outside the CDR3, is DSGVTQTPKHLITATGQRVTLRCSPRSGDLSVYWYQQSLDQGLQFLIQYYNGEERAKGNILERFSAQQFPDLHSELNLSSLELGDSALYFCASSVSPGNEQFFGPGTRLTVL.

The V call is TRBV10-3, the J call TRBJ2-3; 10 bases fit TRBD2. The V segment lost 0 bases and the J segment 3 bases; nucleotides outside the gene matches: 6. The CDR3 extends over 17 amino acids. The germline V gene encodes CDR1 ENHRY and CDR2 SYGVKD. The CDR3 loop is CAISESIEAGGTDTQYF. As DNA, the CDR3 is TGTGCCATCAGTGAGTCGATTGAAGCGGGGGGGACAGATACGCAGTATTTT.

The gene calls are TRBV28 and TRBJ1-4; a weak D match, TRBD1 (6 bases). Germline CDR1 is MDHEN and CDR2 is SYDVKM. The CDR3 runs to 18 residues. V was trimmed by 3 bases and J by 6 bases, leaving 23 bases between them. The CDR3, as DNA: TGTGCCAGCAGTTTTAGGGACATCTTGGGCGCTCTGGATGAAAAACTGTTTTTT. Protein: CASSFRDILGALDEKLFF.

CDR3 protein: CASSPRPGTGSPLHF. The DNA of the CDR3 is TGTGCCAGCAGCCCACGGCCCGGGACAGGCTCACCCCTCCACTTT. This sequence joins TRBV11-2 and TRBJ1-6, with 8 bases that match TRBD1. Germline V gives CDR1 SGHAT, CDR2 FQNNGV. V lost 5 bases to trimming and J lost 10 bases; unmatched junction nucleotides: 10. This CDR3 comprises 15 residues.

The chain combines TRBV11-2 with TRBJ1-1, with D uncertain. V shed 0 bases and J shed 0 bases, with 11 bases lying between them. From germline, CDR1 is SGHAT and CDR2 FQNNGV. This CDR3 spans 16 amino acids. The CDR3 here is CASSLEAGRMNTEAFF. CDR3 sequence (DNA): TGTGCCAGCAGCTTAGAGGCGGGCAGGATGAACACTGAAGCTTTCTTT.

The CDR3 DNA sequence: TGTGCCAGCAGACGTACTCCCGGGACACCCTCCTACGAGCAGTACTTC. Translated, it gives CASRRTPGTPSYEQYF. The chain couples TRBV13 to TRBJ2-7; a weak D match, TRBD1 (6 bases). Trimming pared 6 bases from V and 0 bases from J, leaving 18 bases between. CDR1 PRHDT and CDR2 FYEKMQ come from the germline V gene (reference sequence). The CDR3 extends over 16 amino acids.

The sample holds a few counts of this clone. CDR3 nucleotide sequence: TGCACCAGCAGCCAGGTAGCGGGAGGGCCTGGGGACACAGATACGCAGTATTTT. Translating it yields CTSSQVAGGPGDTDTQYF. The V and J genes are TRBV1 and TRBJ2-3; the table's D call, TRBD2, was not checked against the DNA. TRBV1 is assigned pseudogene status. CDR3 length equals 18 residues.

The chain employs TRBV24-1 and TRBJ2-3; 8 bases match TRBD1. The CDR3 totals 15 residues. The V gene end was trimmed by 9 bases and the J gene end by 0 bases; junction bases not matched to a gene: 7. Germline V lookup: CDR1 KGHDR, CDR2 SFDVKD. The CDR3 DNA reads TGTGCCACCGGGGGCAGGGGGCGAAGCACAGATACGCAGTATTTT. Translating gives CATGGRGRSTDTQYF.

The rearrangement links TRBV28 to TRBJ1-2, with 10 bases that match TRBD1. Unmatched junction bases numbered 4, after V lost 3 bases and J lost 3 bases. In germline, CDR1 is MDHEN, CDR2 SYDVKM. The CDR3 has 15 amino acids. The CDR3 loop reads CASSFWGTGDYGYTF. The CDR3 region has the DNA TGTGCCAGCAGTTTTTGGGGGACAGGGGACTATGGCTACACCTTC.

The chain has TRBV14 and TRBJ1-6; D is uncertain. The CDR3 runs 14 residues. Germline V gene sequence: CDR1 SGHDN, CDR2 FVKESK. V was pared by 8 bases and J by 3 bases, with 11 bases between. CDR3 in DNA: TGTGCCAGCCAACTAACGAACTATAATTCACCCCTCCACTTT. Translation gives CASQLTNYNSPLHF.

CDR3 DNA: TGTGCCAGCAGCAGCCCGGGAGGGCCATATGAGCAGTTCTTC. Protein sequence: CASSSPGGPYEQFF. The chain is built from TRBV5-4 and TRBJ2-1; TRBD2 matches 8 bases. The junction had 8 bases not matched to a gene; V was cut back by 4 bases and J by 8 bases. CDR3 length: 14 amino acids. Germline V gives CDR1 SGHNT, CDR2 YYREEE (reference sequence).

The V call is TRBV27, the J call TRBJ1-5, with 7 nucleotides matching TRBD1. The junction had 7 bases not matched to a gene; V was cut back by 4 bases and J by 4 bases. The CDR3 length is 15 residues. CDR1 and CDR2 (germline): MNHEY, SMNVEV (reference sequence). The CDR3 sequence is CASSSHRGKNQPQHF. For the CDR3, the DNA is TGTGCCAGCAGTTCGCACAGGGGCAAAAATCAGCCCCAGCATTTT.